This TCR beta chain comes out of a study of blood T cell repertoires in COVID-19 (dated by TCRdb to the early 2020s). Some background on the complete study: The collaborator samples originated in the United States, Italy and Spain and spanned the acute and convalescent phases of COVID-19. The material from the prospective study consisted of cDNA or gDNA derived from T cells, B-cell-depleted T cells, or PBMCs. Subjects who had been exposed to COVID-19, were actively infected with it, or had recovered from it provided the deeply sampled blood TCRbeta repertoires that made up the dataset. The repertoires were made available in a free public database intended to serve as a resource for research on the immune response to SARS-CoV-2. The samples were drawn from the first 160 participants of the ongoing ImmuneRACE study and from 950 to 1,500 subjects provided by 6 global collaborators. Sample metadata almost always included a de-identified subject ID, COVID-19 status, age in years and sex. Where HLA class I and class II types were available, the types were taken from metadata supplied by the sample provider, not from assay-based typing.

At one collaborating source in Seattle, patients were enrolled during active infection and were followed longitudinally through the course of disease. The collaborating institutions used their own protocols to collect whole blood in K2EDTA tubes. Collaborator samples were shipped for TCRbeta analysis as frozen whole blood, isolated PBMCs, or DNA extracted from either sample type. Findings and caveats that apply to the study as a whole: The amount of clinical and demographic metadata varied by source and participant and was provided uncurated.

The CDR3 starts with the cysteine, ends with the phenylalanine, and has 13 residues. CDR3 DNA only is kept here, 39 bases in frame from base 1. Trimming removed 4 bases from V and 7 bases from J; the gene matches leave 7 bases unexplained. CDR1 and CDR2, per the germline V gene, are SGHTS and YDEGEE. TCRbeta CDR3 regions were amplified from genomic DNA using the immunoSEQ Assay, a bias-controlled multiplex PCR. Per the source publication's procedure: The number of nucleated cells in each sample was estimated by amplification of reference gene primers within the assay. To quantify the absolute abundance of each unique TCRbeta CDR3 rearrangement, sequence reads were collapsed and filtered. For each sample, productive Simpson clonality was calculated as the square root of Simpson's diversity index over productive rearrangements. TCRdb's version of the immuneACCESS table is confined to in-frame rearrangements and falls short of the full clone set. An unresolved V gene accounts for under half of the shortfall where checked; the remainder is of unknown origin. D and trimming come from the DNA, and the V and J calls and clone size come from that table. The sample table shows 300,000 to 400,000 clones, and more than 80% are seen once. Around 3% of the sample comes from the top ten.

With respect to this clone: The clone's antigen remains unknown. There are no base qualities to consult, and no much larger clone falls within one base.

The clonotype was recovered from a woman in her thirties with COVID-19, enrolled during active disease. Source material: peripheral blood. The chain is encoded by TRBV5-8 joined to TRBJ1-2, with 7 bases matching TRBD1. For the CDR3, the sequence is CASSPNRGIGYTF. The DNA sequence follows: TGTGCCAGCAGCCCGAACAGGGGTATTGGCTACACCTTC.